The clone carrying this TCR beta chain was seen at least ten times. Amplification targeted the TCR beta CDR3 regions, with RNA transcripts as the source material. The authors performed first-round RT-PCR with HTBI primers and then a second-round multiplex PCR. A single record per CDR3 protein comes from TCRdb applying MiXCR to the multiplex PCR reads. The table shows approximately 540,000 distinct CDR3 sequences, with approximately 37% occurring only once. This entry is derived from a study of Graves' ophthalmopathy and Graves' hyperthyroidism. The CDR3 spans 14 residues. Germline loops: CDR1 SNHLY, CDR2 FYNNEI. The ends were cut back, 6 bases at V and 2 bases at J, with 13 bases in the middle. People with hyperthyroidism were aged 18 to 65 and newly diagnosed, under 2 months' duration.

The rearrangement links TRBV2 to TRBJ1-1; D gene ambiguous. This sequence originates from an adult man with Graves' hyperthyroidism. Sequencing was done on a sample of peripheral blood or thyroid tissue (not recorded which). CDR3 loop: CASRMRVVNTEAFF. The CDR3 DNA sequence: TGTGCCAGCAGGATGCGGGTTGTTAACACTGAAGCTTTCTTT.